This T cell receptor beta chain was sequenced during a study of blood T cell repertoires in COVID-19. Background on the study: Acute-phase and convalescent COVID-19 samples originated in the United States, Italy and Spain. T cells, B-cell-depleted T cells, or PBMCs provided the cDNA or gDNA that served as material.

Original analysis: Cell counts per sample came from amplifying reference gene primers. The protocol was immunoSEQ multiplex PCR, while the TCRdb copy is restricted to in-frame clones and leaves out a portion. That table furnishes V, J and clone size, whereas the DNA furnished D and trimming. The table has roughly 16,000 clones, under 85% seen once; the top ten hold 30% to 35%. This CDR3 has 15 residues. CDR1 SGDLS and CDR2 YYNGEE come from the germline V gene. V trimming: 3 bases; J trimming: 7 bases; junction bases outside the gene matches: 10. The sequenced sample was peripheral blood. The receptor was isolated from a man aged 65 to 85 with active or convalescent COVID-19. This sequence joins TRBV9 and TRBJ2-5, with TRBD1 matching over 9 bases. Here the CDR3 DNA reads TGTGCCAGCAGCGCCGGGACAGGGAATTTTGGGACCCAGTACTTC. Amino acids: CASSAGTGNFGTQYF.